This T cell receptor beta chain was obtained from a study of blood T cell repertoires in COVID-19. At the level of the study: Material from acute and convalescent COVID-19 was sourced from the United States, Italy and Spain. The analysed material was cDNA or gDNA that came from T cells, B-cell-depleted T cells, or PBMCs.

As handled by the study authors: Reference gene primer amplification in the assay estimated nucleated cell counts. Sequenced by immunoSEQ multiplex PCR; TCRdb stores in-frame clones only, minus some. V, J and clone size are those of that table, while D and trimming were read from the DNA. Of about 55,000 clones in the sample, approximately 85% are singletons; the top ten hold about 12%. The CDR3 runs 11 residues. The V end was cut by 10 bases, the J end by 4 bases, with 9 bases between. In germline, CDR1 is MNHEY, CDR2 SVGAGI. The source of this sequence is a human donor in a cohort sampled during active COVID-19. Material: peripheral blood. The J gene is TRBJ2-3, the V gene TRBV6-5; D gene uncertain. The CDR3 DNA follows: TGTGCCACTAGTCGTGCAGATACGCAGTATTTT. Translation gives CATSRADTQYF.